What follows are 8 T cell receptor beta chains derived from one specimen sequenced in a study of T cell responses to AZD1222 COVID-19 vaccine. Measured with immunoSEQ multiplex PCR; TCRdb has only the in-frame clones, and not every one. The sample holds over 100,000 clones, roughly nine tenths seen once. Sequencing was performed on peripheral blood, taken on day 0 of AZD1222 vaccination. All receptors come from an adult in good health.

The J gene is TRBJ1-2, the V gene TRBV5-1, with 7 bases aligning to TRBD1. Trimming took 7 bases from V and 6 from J; bases not matched to a gene: 15. The germline V gene encodes CDR1 SGHRS and CDR2 YFSETQ. The CDR3 length is 15 residues. CDR3 in DNA: TGCGCCAGCTACCAAGGGCCGACAGGGATGGATGGCTACACCTTC. Residues: CASYQGPTGMDGYTF.

The V call is TRBV9, the J call TRBJ2-7; 11 nucleotides line up with TRBD1. CDR3 size: 16 residues. The ends lost 4 bases at V and 2 bases at J; junction bases unmatched: 8. Germline V lookup: CDR1 SGDLS, CDR2 YYNGEE. CDR3 in amino acids: CASSPRPGQGAYEQYF. Written as DNA, the CDR3 is TGTGCCAGCAGCCCGCGACCGGGACAGGGGGCCTACGAGCAGTACTTC.

This clone was picked up one time. The V and J genes are TRBV5-8 and TRBJ1-2, with TRBD1 identical over 9 bases. Germline CDR1 SGHTS, CDR2 YDEGEE. V was clipped by 4 bases and J by 2 bases; unmatched bases: 6. This CDR3 is built from 15 residues. The CDR3 loop reads CASSRTGTGNYGYTF. CDR3 nucleotide sequence: TGTGCCAGCAGCAGGACCGGGACAGGGAACTATGGCTACACCTTC.

This clone was detected once. The chain is built from TRBV7-9 and TRBJ1-1; D may be TRBD1 (5 bases). Germline CDR1 reads SEHNR; CDR2 reads FQNEAQ (reference sequence). The CDR3 is 12 amino acids. With 5 bases removed from V and 9 bases from J, the gap between germline ends came to 13 bases. The CDR3 coding sequence is TGTGCCAGCAGCGACCGGGGACCCAAAGCTTTCTTT. This codes for CASSDRGPKAFF.

J is TRBJ2-3 and V is TRBV9; possibly TRBD1 or TRBD2 for D (6 bases each). CDR3 length: 12 amino acids. Germline loops: CDR1 SGDLS, CDR2 YYNGEE. Trimming took 0 bases from V and 10 from J, leaving 9 bases between them. The CDR3 DNA follows: TGTGCCAGCAGCGTAGAGGGGGGTGCGCAGTATTTT. This encodes CASSVEGGAQYF. Complete variable domain (other parts from reference TRBV9 and TRBJ2-3): DSGVTQTPKHLITATGQRVTLRCSPRSGDLSVYWYQQSLDQGLQFLIQYYNGEERAKGNILERFSAQQFPDLHSELNLSSLELGDSALYFCASSVEGGAQYFGPGTRLTVL.

The chain has TRBV9 and TRBJ1-6; 8 nucleotides align to TRBD1. The CDR3 totals 21 residues. CDR1 and CDR2 from the germline V gene are SGDLS and YYNGEE. J gave up 0 bases and V 0 bases, and 14 bases lay outside the gene matches. As DNA, the CDR3 is TGTGCCAGCAGCGTAGAAGCGGCAGGGGGCTCTCAAAGCTCCTATAATTCACCCCTCCACTTT. This codes for CASSVEAAGGSQSSYNSPLHF. Filled out from reference TRBV9 and TRBJ1-6, the complete variable domain reads DSGVTQTPKHLITATGQRVTLRCSPRSGDLSVYWYQQSLDQGLQFLIQYYNGEERAKGNILERFSAQQFPDLHSELNLSSLELGDSALYFCASSVEAAGGSQSSYNSPLHFGNGTRLTVT.

V usage is TRBV29-1 and J usage is TRBJ2-7; 7 positions agree with TRBD2. This CDR3 comprises 14 residues. V shed 0 bases, J shed 2 bases, and the junction held 4 bases outside the gene matches. Germline V CDR1 and CDR2: SQVTM, ANQGSEA. CDR3 in amino acids: CSVEEAGKTYEQYF. The CDR3 DNA is TGCAGCGTTGAAGAAGCGGGGAAAACCTACGAGCAGTACTTC.

This clone was seen only once. The chain joins TRBV11-2 to TRBJ2-7; tentative D call: TRBD2 (6 bases). V shed 2 bases and J shed 1 base, with 15 bases lying between them. The germline V gene has CDR1 SGHAT and CDR2 FQNNGV. The CDR3 runs 16 residues. The CDR3 protein is CASSLPLRGLSYEQYF. In DNA, the CDR3 is TGTGCCAGCAGCTTACCGCTGCGGGGTTTATCCTACGAGCAGTACTTC.